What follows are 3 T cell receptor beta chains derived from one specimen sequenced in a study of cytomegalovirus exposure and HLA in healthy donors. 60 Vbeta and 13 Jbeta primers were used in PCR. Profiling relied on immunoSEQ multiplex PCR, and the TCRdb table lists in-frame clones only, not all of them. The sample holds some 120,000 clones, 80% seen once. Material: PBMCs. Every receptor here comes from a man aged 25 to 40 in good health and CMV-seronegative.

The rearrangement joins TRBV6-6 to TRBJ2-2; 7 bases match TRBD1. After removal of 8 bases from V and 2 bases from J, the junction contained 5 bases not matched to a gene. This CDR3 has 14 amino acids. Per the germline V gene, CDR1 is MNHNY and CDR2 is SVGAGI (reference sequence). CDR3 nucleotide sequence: TGTGCCAGCGGGACAGCCCCAAACACCGGGGAGCTGTTTTTT. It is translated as CASGTAPNTGELFF.

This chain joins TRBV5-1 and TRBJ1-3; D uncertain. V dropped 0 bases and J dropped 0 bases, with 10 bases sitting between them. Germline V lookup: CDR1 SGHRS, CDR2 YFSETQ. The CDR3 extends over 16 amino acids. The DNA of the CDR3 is TGCGCCAGCAGCTTGGCCCCGACACTCTCTGGAAACACCATATATTTT. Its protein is CASSLAPTLSGNTIYF. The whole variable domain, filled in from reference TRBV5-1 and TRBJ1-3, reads KAGVTQTPRYLIKTRGQQVTLSCSPISGHRSVSWYQQTPGQGLQFLFEYFSETQRNKGNFPGRFSGRQFSNSRSEMNVSTLELGDSALYLCASSLAPTLSGNTIYFGEGSWLTVV.

The CDR3 sequence: CASSPPGGQRETQYF. The CDR3 DNA follows: TGCGCCAGCAGCCCACCCGGCGGACAGCGGGAGACCCAGTACTTC. The V and J genes are TRBV5-1 and TRBJ2-5, with TRBD1 as a possible D gene (6 bases). Per germline, CDR1 SGHRS and CDR2 YFSETQ. V was clipped by 4 bases and J by 5 bases, with 18 bases between them. The CDR3 runs to 15 residues.